A single sample is the source of the 16 T cell receptor beta chains below, sequenced in a study of T cells in Graves' hyperthyroidism and ophthalmopathy. Amplification of TCR beta CDR3 regions was performed using RNA transcripts as template. TCR CDR3 regions were first amplified by RT-PCR with HTBI primers. MiXCR, run by TCRdb on the multiplex PCR reads, gives a single entry per CDR3 protein. In the table there are about 530,000 distinct CDR3 sequences, about 15% of which are singletons. Source material: blood. The receptors were gathered from a woman aged 18-35 years with Graves' ophthalmopathy.

The sample holds a few counts of this clonotype. The V and J genes are TRBV10-3 and TRBJ1-5; weak D call: TRBD1 (6 bases). Between the trimmed V and J ends, which lost 0 bases and 2 bases, there was a span of 11 bases. Germline CDR1 and CDR2: ENHRY and SYGVKD. The CDR3 extends over 16 amino acids. The CDR3 loop reads CAISESVGAGNQPQHF. CDR3 sequence (DNA): TGTGCCATCAGTGAGTCAGTGGGGGCAGGCAATCAGCCCCAGCATTTT.

This clonotype has a count of ten or more. V and J are TRBV20-1 and TRBJ2-5; either TRBD1 or TRBD2 may fit D (5 bases each). CDR3 length: 17 residues. V was cut by 5 bases and J by 3 bases, with 25 bases left in between. Germline assignment: CDR1 DFQATT and CDR2 SNEGSKA (reference sequence). CDR3: CSADEFRTYRGEETQYF. The CDR3, as DNA: TGCAGTGCTGATGAATTCCGGACCTATCGAGGGGAAGAGACCCAGTACTTC.

The sample holds many counts of this clonotype. The chain uses TRBV3-1 and TRBJ1-2, with 9 bases aligning to TRBD1. The CDR3 runs to 14 residues. CDR1 is LGHDT and CDR2 is YNNKEL in the germline V gene (reference sequence). Trimming removed 3 bases from V and 7 bases from J; junction bases left unmatched: 6. CDR3 in amino acids: CASSHEDRGGGYTF. The CDR3 DNA reads as TGTGCCAGCAGCCATGAGGACAGGGGAGGTGGCTACACCTTC.

This clonotype has a count of ten or more. The genes are TRBV2 and TRBJ2-3, with TRBD1 identical over 7 bases. Trimming removed 0 bases from V and 2 bases from J; junction bases left unmatched: 5. Germline CDR1 and CDR2: SNHLY and FYNNEI. The length of the CDR3 is 16 residues. The CDR3 loop is CASSEAETGLTDTQYF. CDR3 in DNA: TGTGCCAGCAGTGAAGCCGAGACAGGGCTCACAGATACGCAGTATTTT. Drawing the rest from reference TRBV2 and TRBJ2-3, the complete variable domain is EPEVTQTPSHQVTQMGQEVILRCVPISNHLYFYWYRQILGQKVEFLVSFYNNEISEKSEIFDDQFSVERPDGSNFTLKIRSTKLEDSAMYFCASSEAETGLTDTQYFGPGTRLTVL.

This clonotype has at least ten counts. The gene calls are TRBV11-2 and TRBJ2-5, with 8 nucleotides matching TRBD2. The germline V gene encodes CDR1 SGHAT and CDR2 FQNNGV. CDR3 size: 14 residues. With V trimmed by 5 bases and J by 5 bases, 7 bases remained unmatched. CDR3 sequence reads: CASSRRGVVETQYF. The DNA for the CDR3 is TGTGCCAGCAGCCGGCGGGGGGTCGTCGAGACCCAGTACTTC.

The genes are TRBV7-3 and TRBJ2-1, with 8 bases lining up with TRBD2. Germline loops: CDR1 SGHTA, CDR2 FQGTGA. With V trimmed by 2 bases and J by 9 bases, 9 bases remained unmatched. This CDR3 has 15 amino acids. CDR3 nucleotide sequence: TGTGCCAGCAGCTTACGACGGGAGGGCCACGGTGAGCAGTTCTTC. It is translated as CASSLRREGHGEQFF.

About this clonotype itself: A much larger clone is a single base away; this may be a read error. The gene calls are TRBV3-1 and TRBJ1-1; D uncertain. The CDR3 has 12 amino acids. Trimming removed 5 bases from V and 1 base from J, with 5 bases in between. Germline V lookup: CDR1 LGHDT, CDR2 YNNKEL (reference sequence). This chain's CDR3 is CASSYWNTEAFF. The CDR3 DNA follows: TGTGCCAGCAGCTACTGGAACACTGAAGCTTTCTTT.

The chain carries TRBV6-1 and TRBJ2-3; 14 nucleotides line up with TRBD2. The germline V gene encodes CDR1 MNHNS and CDR2 SASEGT. V lost 10 bases to trimming and J lost 5 bases; unmatched junction nucleotides: 8. The CDR3 loop spans 15 amino acids. CDR3 region: CAICRLAGGQDTQYF. The CDR3, as DNA: TGTGCCATATGTCGACTAGCGGGGGGGCAAGATACGCAGTATTTT.

This clonotype was counted many times. The rearrangement joins TRBV20-1 to TRBJ2-5, with 14 bases that match TRBD2. Trimming removed 5 bases from V and 4 bases from J; junction bases left unmatched: 12. There are 17 residues in the CDR3. The germline gives CDR1 DFQATT, CDR2 SNEGSKA (reference sequence). In DNA, the CDR3 is TGCAGTGCTCCCACGGGACTAGCGGGAGTACGCCGAGAGACCCAGTACTTC. Its translation: CSAPTGLAGVRRETQYF.

This clonotype was observed at least ten times. This CDR3 reads CASSVVQGDTEAFF. The CDR3 DNA is TGTGCCAGCAGCGTAGTGCAGGGGGACACTGAAGCTTTCTTT. The rearrangement joins TRBV9 to TRBJ1-1; 7 bases align to TRBD1. The CDR3 totals 14 residues. Germline V gives CDR1 SGDLS, CDR2 YYNGEE. V gave up 0 bases and J gave up 3 bases; unmatched junction bases: 2.

This clonotype was counted ten times or more. CDR3 sequence: CASEVGRGINSPLHF. For the CDR3, the DNA is TGTGCCAGCGAGGTGGGCAGGGGGATAAATTCACCCCTCCACTTT. This rearrangement joins TRBV2 to TRBJ1-6, with 7 bases that match TRBD1. Looked up from germline, CDR1 is SNHLY and CDR2 is FYNNEI. V shed 8 bases and J 7 bases; nucleotides not matched to a gene: 11. CDR3 size: 15 residues.

This clonotype was observed many times. The rearrangement uses TRBV27 and TRBJ1-1; no clear D gene. The ends were cut back, 2 bases at V and 1 base at J, with 8 bases in the middle. This CDR3 comprises 14 residues. Per germline, CDR1 MNHEY and CDR2 SMNVEV (reference sequence). CDR3: CASSLKYPNTEAFF. The CDR3 nucleotides read TGTGCCAGCAGTTTAAAGTACCCGAACACTGAAGCTTTCTTT.

The rearrangement links TRBV6-1 to TRBJ1-3; D perhaps matches TRBD1 (5 bases). The CDR3 extends over 14 amino acids. Germline loops: CDR1 MNHNS, CDR2 SASEGT. The V end was cut by 1 base, the J end by 3 bases, with 7 bases between. This CDR3 is CASSEGGGGNTIYF. Written as DNA, the CDR3 is TGTGCCAGCAGTGAAGGGGGCGGTGGAAACACCATATATTTT.

This clonotype was observed at least ten times. V usage is TRBV7-8 and J usage is TRBJ2-1; TRBD2 agrees at 8 bases. Looked up from germline, CDR1 is SGHVS and CDR2 is FQNEAQ. The V and J ends lost 5 bases and 7 bases, in that order; junction bases with no gene match: 13. The CDR3 extends over 16 amino acids. The CDR3 DNA reads TGTGCCAGCAGCCCTAGGGAAGGACTAGCTCGGAATGAGCAGTTCTTC. It specifies CASSPREGLARNEQFF. Complete variable domain (other parts from reference TRBV7-8 and TRBJ2-1): GAGVSQSPRYKVAKRGQDVALRCDPISGHVSLFWYQQALGQGPEFLTYFQNEAQLDKSGLPSDRFFAERPEGSVSTLKIQRTQQEDSAVYLCASSPREGLARNEQFFGPGTRLTVL.

Ten or more counts support this clonotype. The chain joins TRBV3-1 to TRBJ1-2; TRBD1 aligns across 8 bases. The length of the CDR3 is 15 residues. V shed 0 bases and J 3 bases; nucleotides not matched to a gene: 3. CDR1 is LGHDT, CDR2 YNNKEL, per germline (reference sequence). CDR3 nucleotides: TGTGCCAGCAGCCAAGACCGGACAGGGTACTATGGCTACACCTTC. Translated, it gives CASSQDRTGYYGYTF.

The J gene is TRBJ2-1, the V gene TRBV20-1, with D possibly TRBD2 on 6 matching bases. V lost 4 bases, J lost 4 bases, and 11 bases lay in between. In germline, CDR1 is DFQATT, CDR2 SNEGSKA (reference sequence). This CDR3 contains 13 residues. The CDR3 coding sequence is TGCAGTGCTAACGTGGGGGGATACAATGAGCAGTTCTTC. This codes for CSANVGGYNEQFF.